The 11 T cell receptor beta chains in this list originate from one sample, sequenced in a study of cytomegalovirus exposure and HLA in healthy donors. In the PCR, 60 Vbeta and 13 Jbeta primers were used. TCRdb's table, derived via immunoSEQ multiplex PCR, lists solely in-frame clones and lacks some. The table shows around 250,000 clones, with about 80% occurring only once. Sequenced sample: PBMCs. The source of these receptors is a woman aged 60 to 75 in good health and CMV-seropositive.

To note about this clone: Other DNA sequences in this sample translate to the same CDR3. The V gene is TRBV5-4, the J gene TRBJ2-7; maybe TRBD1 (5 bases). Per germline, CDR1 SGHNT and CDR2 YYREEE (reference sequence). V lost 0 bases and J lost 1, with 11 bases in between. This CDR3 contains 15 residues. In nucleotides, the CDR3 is TGTGCCAGCAGCTTGGCCACAAGGGGTTCCTACGAGCAGTACTTC. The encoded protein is CASSLATRGSYEQYF.

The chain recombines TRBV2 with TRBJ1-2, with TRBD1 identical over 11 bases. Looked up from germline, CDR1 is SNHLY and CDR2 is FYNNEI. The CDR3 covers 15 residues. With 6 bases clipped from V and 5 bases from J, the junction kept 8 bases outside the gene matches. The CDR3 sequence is CASRFLGQGAYGYTF. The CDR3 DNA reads TGTGCCAGCAGATTCCTCGGACAGGGGGCTTATGGCTACACCTTC.

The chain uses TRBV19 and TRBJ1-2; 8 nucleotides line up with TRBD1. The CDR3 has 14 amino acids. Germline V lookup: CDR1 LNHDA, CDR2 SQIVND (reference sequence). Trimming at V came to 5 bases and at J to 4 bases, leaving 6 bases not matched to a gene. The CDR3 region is CASSLRGLSYGYTF. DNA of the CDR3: TGTGCCAGTAGTCTCAGGGGGCTCTCCTATGGCTACACCTTC.

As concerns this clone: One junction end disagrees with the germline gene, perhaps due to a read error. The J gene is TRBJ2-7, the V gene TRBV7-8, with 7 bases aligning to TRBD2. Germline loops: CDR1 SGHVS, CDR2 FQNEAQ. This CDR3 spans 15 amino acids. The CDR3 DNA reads TGTGCCAGCAGCGATTTGGGGGAGGGCTCCAACGAGCAGTACTTC. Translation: CASSDLGEGSNEQYF.

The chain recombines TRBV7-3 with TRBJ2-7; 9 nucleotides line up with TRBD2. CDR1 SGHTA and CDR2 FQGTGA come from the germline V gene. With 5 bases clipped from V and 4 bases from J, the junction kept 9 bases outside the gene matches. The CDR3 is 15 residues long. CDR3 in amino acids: CASSKNSGRGYEQYF. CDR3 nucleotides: TGTGCCAGCAGCAAAAATAGCGGGAGAGGGTACGAGCAGTACTTC.

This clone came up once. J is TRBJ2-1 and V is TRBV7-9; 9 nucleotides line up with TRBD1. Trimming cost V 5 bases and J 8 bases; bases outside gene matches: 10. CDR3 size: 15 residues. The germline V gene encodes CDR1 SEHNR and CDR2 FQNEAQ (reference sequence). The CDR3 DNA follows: TGTGCCAGCAGCCTAACCGGGACAGGGAGCGATGAGCAGTTCTTC. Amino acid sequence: CASSLTGTGSDEQFF.

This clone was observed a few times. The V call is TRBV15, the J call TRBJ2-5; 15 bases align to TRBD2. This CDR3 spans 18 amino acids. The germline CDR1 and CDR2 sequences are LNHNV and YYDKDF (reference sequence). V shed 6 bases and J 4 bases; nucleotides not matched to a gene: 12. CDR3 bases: TGTGCCACCAGGTGGGGACTAGCGGGAGGTCCTGATAGAGAGACCCAGTACTTC. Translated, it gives CATRWGLAGGPDRETQYF.

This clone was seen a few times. The CDR3, as DNA: TGTGCCAGCAGCAAAGGTTGGAGCCCAACTAATGAAAAACTGTTTTTT. Its protein product is CASSKGWSPTNEKLFF. V usage is TRBV21-1 and J usage is TRBJ1-4. TRBV21-1 is annotated as a pseudogene. The CDR3 has 16 amino acids.

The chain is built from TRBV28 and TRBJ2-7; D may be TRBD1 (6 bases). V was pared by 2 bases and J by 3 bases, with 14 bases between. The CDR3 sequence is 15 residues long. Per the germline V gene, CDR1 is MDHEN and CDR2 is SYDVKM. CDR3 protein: CASSLDPLQGYEQYF. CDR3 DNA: TGTGCCAGCAGTTTAGACCCCCTACAGGGCTACGAGCAGTACTTC.

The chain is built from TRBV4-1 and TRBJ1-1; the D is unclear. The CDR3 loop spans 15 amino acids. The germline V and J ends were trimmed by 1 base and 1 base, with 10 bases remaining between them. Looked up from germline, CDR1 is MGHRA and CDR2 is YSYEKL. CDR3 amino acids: CASSQVARGNTEAFF. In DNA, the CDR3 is TGCGCCAGCAGCCAAGTCGCGCGGGGGAACACTGAAGCTTTCTTT.

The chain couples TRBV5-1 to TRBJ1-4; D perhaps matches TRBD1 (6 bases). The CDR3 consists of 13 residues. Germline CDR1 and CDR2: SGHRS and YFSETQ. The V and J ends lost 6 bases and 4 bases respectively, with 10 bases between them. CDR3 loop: CASTPQGNEKLFF. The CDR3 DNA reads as TGCGCCAGCACACCACAGGGTAATGAAAAACTGTTTTTT.